A single sample is the source of the 27 T cell receptor beta chains below, sequenced in a study of CD8+ T cells in alopecia areata. RNA was isolated and reverse transcribed to cDNA, the sequencing template. Sequenced by immunoSEQ multiplex PCR; TCRdb stores in-frame clones only, minus some. The data contain about 23,000 clones, about 50% of them singletons. The sequenced sample consisted of NKG2D-high CD8+ T cells sorted from blood. These receptors were obtained from a human donor with alopecia areata.

The chain couples TRBV7-8 to TRBJ2-1; 7 nucleotides agree with TRBD2. The germline V gene has CDR1 SGHVS and CDR2 FQNEAQ. V lost 4 bases, J lost 9 bases, and 3 bases stayed unmatched. CDR3 size: 12 residues. The CDR3 coding sequence is TGTGCCAGCAGCTGGACTAGTAGTGAGCAGTTCTTC. It codes for CASSWTSSEQFF.

The chain is built from TRBV11-2 and TRBJ2-7; tentative D call: TRBD1 (5 bases). V was cut by 1 base and J by 5 bases, with 18 bases left in between. The CDR3 runs 16 residues. The germline gives CDR1 SGHAT, CDR2 FQNNGV. The CDR3 coding sequence is TGTGCCAGCAGCTTAGTTAGGCTGCAGGGATCGGACGAGCAGTACTTC. Translation: CASSLVRLQGSDEQYF.

Within the sample, this clone is medium-sized. This sequence joins TRBV5-4 and TRBJ2-1, with D tentatively TRBD2 (6 bases). The V and J ends lost 0 bases and 0 bases respectively, with 13 bases between them. The length of the CDR3 is 17 residues. Per germline, CDR1 SGHNT and CDR2 YYREEE (reference sequence). Here the CDR3 reads CASSLGLAESSYNEQFF. CDR3 DNA sequence: TGTGCCAGCAGCTTGGGCTTAGCGGAGAGCTCCTACAATGAGCAGTTCTTC.

This chain joins TRBV28 and TRBJ1-5; TRBD1 aligns across 8 bases. Germline V CDR1 and CDR2: MDHEN, SYDVKM. The trim removed 6 bases at V and 3 bases at J, leaving 7 bases unmatched. There are 15 residues in the CDR3. The CDR3 spells CASRTGDTTNQPQHF. The CDR3 DNA follows: TGTGCCAGCAGGACAGGGGACACCACCAATCAGCCCCAGCATTTT. Full variable domain (missing parts from reference TRBV28 and TRBJ1-5): DVKVTQSSRYLVKRTGEKVFLECVQDMDHENMFWYRQDPGLGLRLIYFSYDVKMKEKGDIPEGYSVSREKKERFSLILESASTNQTSMYLCASRTGDTTNQPQHFGDGTRLSIL.

This clone turned up a few times. The genes are TRBV7-9 and TRBJ2-7; D unresolved. This CDR3 contains 14 residues. Germline assignment: CDR1 SEHNR and CDR2 FQNEAQ (reference sequence). Trimming left V 3 bases short and J 2 bases short, with 11 bases between. Written as DNA, the CDR3 is TGTGCCAGCAGCTTTCGCCACGGAACCTACGAGCAGTACTTC. This sequence encodes CASSFRHGTYEQYF.

The V gene is TRBV5-1, the J gene TRBJ2-7; the match to TRBD2 covers 7 bases. J lost 6 bases, V lost 0 bases, and 3 bases had no gene match. Germline loops: CDR1 SGHRS, CDR2 YFSETQ. The CDR3 has 13 residues. CDR3 coding DNA: TGCGCCAGCAGCTTGGGCGGCGGGGGCGAGCAGTACTTC. Translating it yields CASSLGGGGEQYF. The complete variable domain, with remaining parts taken from reference TRBV5-1 and TRBJ2-7, reads KAGVTQTPRYLIKTRGQQVTLSCSPISGHRSVSWYQQTPGQGLQFLFEYFSETQRNKGNFPGRFSGRQFSNSRSEMNVSTLELGDSALYLCASSLGGGGEQYFGPGTRLTVT.

The V and J genes are TRBV5-1 and TRBJ2-7; D may be TRBD2 (5 bases). This CDR3 comprises 16 residues. V was clipped by 0 bases and J by 3 bases, with 16 bases between them. Germline-derived CDR1 and CDR2 are SGHRS and YFSETQ. In nucleotides, the CDR3 is TGCGCCAGCAGCTTGGGCCTTAAACTAGGATTCTACGAGCAGTACTTC. Translation: CASSLGLKLGFYEQYF.

The chain joins TRBV28 to TRBJ2-7; 11 bases align to TRBD2. Losses at the gene ends were 7 bases for V and 4 bases for J; bases not matched to a gene: 3. The CDR3 sequence is 13 residues long. The V gene's germline CDR1 is MDHEN and CDR2 SYDVKM. The CDR3 is CASKTSGSYEQYF. CDR3 nucleotides: TGTGCCAGCAAAACTAGCGGGAGTTACGAGCAGTACTTC.

V usage is TRBV7-2 and J usage is TRBJ1-1, with 7 positions matching TRBD1. V lost 5 bases, J lost 5 bases, and 5 bases stayed unmatched. CDR1 SGHTA and CDR2 FQGNSA come from the germline V gene. The CDR3 loop spans 13 amino acids. CDR3 coding DNA: TGTGCCAGCAGCCAATACAGGGGAACTGAAGCTTTCTTT. Translated, it gives CASSQYRGTEAFF.

V is TRBV28 and J is TRBJ2-7, with 12 positions matching TRBD1. CDR1 is MDHEN, CDR2 SYDVKM, per germline. The CDR3 runs to 14 residues. J lost 6 bases, V lost 6 bases, and 6 bases had no gene match. In nucleotides, the CDR3 is TGTGCCAGCAGCTGGGGACAGGGGGCCCTCGAGCAGTACTTC. This gives the protein CASSWGQGALEQYF.

The rearrangement links TRBV27 to TRBJ1-2; 8 positions agree with TRBD1. The CDR3 totals 14 residues. The junction had 7 bases not matched to a gene; V was cut back by 4 bases and J by 6 bases. The germline V gene has CDR1 MNHEY and CDR2 SMNVEV (reference sequence). CDR3 in DNA: TGTGCCAGCAGTTGGGCAGGGGGCCTGGATGGCTACACCTTC. It is translated as CASSWAGGLDGYTF.

This clone showed up just a few times. The CDR3 region has the DNA TGTGCCAGCAGCCCGCGTGCGGCAAACAATGAGCAGTTCTTC. This sequence encodes CASSPRAANNEQFF. The chain couples TRBV14 to TRBJ2-1; D is unclear. Germline CDR1 and CDR2: SGHDN and FVKESK. V was trimmed by 4 bases and J by 5 bases, leaving 12 bases between them. This CDR3 has 14 residues. Complete variable domain (other parts from reference TRBV14 and TRBJ2-1): EAGVTQFPSHSVIEKGQTVTLRCDPISGHDNLYWYRRVMGKEIKFLLHFVKESKQDESGMPNNRFLAERTGGTYSTLKVQPAELEDSGVYFCASSPRAANNEQFFGPGTRLTVL.

The rearrangement joins TRBV27 to TRBJ2-5; D remains unclear. Germline assignment: CDR1 MNHEY and CDR2 SMNVEV (reference sequence). This CDR3 has 16 residues. The germline V and J ends were trimmed by 0 bases and 0 bases, with 11 bases remaining between them. The CDR3 spells CASSLSDPAYQETQYF. In nucleotides, the CDR3 is TGTGCCAGCAGTTTATCAGATCCAGCGTACCAAGAGACCCAGTACTTC.

This chain joins TRBV2 and TRBJ2-2, with D perhaps TRBD1 (6 bases). Trimming cost V 6 bases and J 7 bases, with 12 bases left between them. In germline, CDR1 is SNHLY, CDR2 FYNNEI. The CDR3 covers 13 residues. In DNA, the CDR3 is TGTGCCAGCAGGACTACAGGGATCGGGGAGCTGTTTTTT. It codes for CASRTTGIGELFF.

This clone was counted only a few times. The chain links TRBV5-1 to TRBJ2-5; D is undetermined. Germline V gene sequence: CDR1 SGHRS, CDR2 YFSETQ. Trimming removed 2 bases from V and 3 bases from J, with 23 bases in between. CDR3 length: 18 residues. The CDR3 bases are TGCGCCAGCAGCTTTAACGCCAAAAGTATTGCGGTGGAAGAGACCCAGTACTTC. Protein sequence: CASSFNAKSIAVEETQYF.

The CDR3, as DNA: TGTGCCAGCAGCCCTGAGAGCACAGATACGCAGTATTTT. This sequence encodes CASSPESTDTQYF. V is TRBV7-2 and J is TRBJ2-3; D ambiguous. Germline V lookup: CDR1 SGHTA, CDR2 FQGNSA. The CDR3 covers 13 residues. With 5 bases removed from V and 0 bases from J, the gap between germline ends came to 6 bases.

The rearrangement links TRBV7-9 to TRBJ2-7; perhaps TRBD1 as D (6 bases). The CDR3 has 13 residues. V lost 5 bases to trimming and J lost 5 bases, with 13 bases between them. Per germline, CDR1 SEHNR and CDR2 FQNEAQ (reference sequence). CDR3 sequence reads: CASSQGILNEQYF. The CDR3 nucleotides read TGTGCCAGCAGCCAGGGGATTCTTAACGAGCAGTACTTC.

For the CDR3, the DNA is TGTGCCAGCCCAGAACCGCTTCCCTCAGGGGTCACAGATACGCAGTATTTT. Protein: CASPEPLPSGVTDTQYF. The chain recombines TRBV7-9 with TRBJ2-3; perhaps TRBD1 as D (6 bases). Germline V gives CDR1 SEHNR, CDR2 FQNEAQ (reference sequence). This CDR3 has 17 residues. The V gene lost 8 bases and the J gene lost 2 bases, with 23 bases spanning the gap.

Comment on this clone: The sample has other DNA sequences that encode this CDR3 too. The J gene is TRBJ2-7, the V gene TRBV28; the match to TRBD1 covers 8 bases. The CDR3 totals 14 residues. Trimming took 2 bases from V and 6 from J; bases not matched to a gene: 6. The germline V gene has CDR1 MDHEN and CDR2 SYDVKM. CDR3 DNA: TGTGCCAGCAGTTTAGGGGGGACAGGCGGCGAGCAGTACTTC. Translation: CASSLGGTGGEQYF. Supplemented by reference TRBV28 and TRBJ2-7, the full variable domain reads DVKVTQSSRYLVKRTGEKVFLECVQDMDHENMFWYRQDPGLGLRLIYFSYDVKMKEKGDIPEGYSVSREKKERFSLILESASTNQTSMYLCASSLGGTGGEQYFGPGTRLTVT.

The chain links TRBV13 to TRBJ1-5, with 10 nucleotides matching TRBD1. Trimming took 5 bases from V and 4 from J; bases not matched to a gene: 5. CDR1 and CDR2 from the germline V gene are PRHDT and FYEKMQ (reference sequence). The CDR3 extends over 15 amino acids. CDR3 protein: CASSRGTGDNQPQHF. The CDR3 bases are TGTGCCAGCAGCCGCGGGACAGGGGATAATCAGCCCCAGCATTTT.

The chain is built from TRBV7-9 and TRBJ2-3; D unresolved. V gave up 1 base and J gave up 1 base, with 6 bases separating them. CDR3 length equals 14 residues. The germline gives CDR1 SEHNR, CDR2 FQNEAQ (reference sequence). CDR3 bases: TGTGCCAGCAGCTTAGTTGGGGGCACAGATACGCAGTATTTT. The encoded protein is CASSLVGGTDTQYF.

This clone was counted between two and nine times. This rearrangement joins TRBV2 to TRBJ1-5, with D uncertain. CDR1 and CDR2 from the germline V gene are SNHLY and FYNNEI. V was shortened by 6 bases and J by 2 bases, with 5 bases between the two germline ends. The CDR3 is 12 amino acids. In nucleotides, the CDR3 is TGTGCCAGCAGCGAGGGCAATCAGCCCCAGCATTTT. Translation gives CASSEGNQPQHF.

This clone has just a few counts. The gene calls are TRBV4-1 and TRBJ1-5, with D perhaps matching TRBD1 (5 bases). This CDR3 has 17 amino acids. The ends were cut back, 3 bases at V and 4 bases at J, with 19 bases in the middle. Germline CDR1 is MGHRA and CDR2 is YSYEKL. The CDR3 sequence is CASSHREMGQANQPQHF. In DNA form, the CDR3 reads TGCGCCAGCAGCCATCGGGAGATGGGGCAGGCTAATCAGCCCCAGCATTTT.

The rearrangement uses TRBV2 and TRBJ2-3; the D is unclear. CDR1 and CDR2 from the germline V gene are SNHLY and FYNNEI. The CDR3 sequence is 14 residues long. Trimming shortened V by 7 bases and J by 1 base, and 12 bases separated the two germline ends. The CDR3 loop is CASTEHARTDTQYF. Here the CDR3 DNA reads TGTGCCAGCACCGAACACGCGCGCACAGATACGCAGTATTTT.

In nucleotides, the CDR3 is TGCGCCAGCAGCTCATCAGCTCAGGAAGCTGACACAGATACGCAGTATTTT. Translating gives CASSSSAQEADTDTQYF. The chain is built from TRBV5-1 and TRBJ2-3; no definite D call. Germline loops: CDR1 SGHRS, CDR2 YFSETQ. Trimming stripped 3 bases from V and 2 bases from J, with 19 bases between. The CDR3 loop spans 17 amino acids.

This clone was seen a few times. The gene calls are TRBV19 and TRBJ1-2; D gene unclear. In germline, CDR1 is LNHDA, CDR2 SQIVND (reference sequence). The CDR3 extends over 13 amino acids. With 0 bases removed from V and 6 bases from J, the gap between germline ends came to 8 bases. The CDR3 DNA follows: TGTGCCAGTAGTATAGATCAGTGGAATGGCTACACCTTC. Translation: CASSIDQWNGYTF.

Regarding this clone: At one of its ends the junction is not consistent with the germline gene, which may arise from a read error. V and J are TRBV7-7 and TRBJ2-7; D is tentatively TRBD1 or TRBD2 (7 bases each). Per the germline V gene, CDR1 is SSHAT and CDR2 is FNYEAQ (reference sequence). CDR3 length: 18 amino acids. This CDR3 reads CASSGKRRQGLLYYEQYF. In nucleotides, the CDR3 is TGTGCTAGCAGCGGAAAGCGGAGACAGGGACTATTGTACTACGAGCAGTACTTC.